This TCR beta chain was sequenced during a study of blood T cells in healthy people across ages. For every donor, a draw yielded about 10 milliliters of peripheral blood. It was with a sample-barcoded 5' primer and a J-beta primer mix that a second PCR of about 7 to 12 cycles was run. TCRdb analysed the 5' RACE reads with MiXCR anew, one entry per CDR3 protein. Here the sample spans about 1.4 million distinct CDR3 sequences, approximately 59% being singletons. CDR3 length: 14 residues. Germline values: CDR1 MNHEY, CDR2 SVGAGI. General observations from the study: Roughly linear declines in TCR beta diversity per million T cells occurred with age. It was not known whether donors were CMV positive (a possible confounder of expanded clonotype changes).

Concerning this clonotype itself: Its antigen is not known.

The source of this sequence is a man between 18 and 35 years old in good health. The gene calls are TRBV6-5 and TRBJ2-4; TRBD1 agrees at 7 bases. The J call is in doubt because the DNA end fits TRBJ2-7 better. Sequenced: blood. CDR3 in DNA: TGTGCCAGCAGGCATGACAGGGTAACCTACGAGCAGTACTTC. It codes for CASRHDRVTYEQYF.